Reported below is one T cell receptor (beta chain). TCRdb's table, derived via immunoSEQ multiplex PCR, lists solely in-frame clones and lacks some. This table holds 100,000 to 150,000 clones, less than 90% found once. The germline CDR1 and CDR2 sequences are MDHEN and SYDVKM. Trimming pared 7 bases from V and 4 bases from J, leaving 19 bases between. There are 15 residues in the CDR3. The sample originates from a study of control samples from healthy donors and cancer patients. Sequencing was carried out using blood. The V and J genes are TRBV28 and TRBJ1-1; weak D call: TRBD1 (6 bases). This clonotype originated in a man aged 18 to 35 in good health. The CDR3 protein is CASNPEGLGGTEAFF. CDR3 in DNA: TGTGCCAGCAACCCCGAGGGGCTAGGGGGCACTGAAGCTTTCTTT. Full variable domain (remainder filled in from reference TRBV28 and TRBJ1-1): DVKVTQSSRYLVKRTGEKVFLECVQDMDHENMFWYRQDPGLGLRLIYFSYDVKMKEKGDIPEGYSVSREKKERFSLILESASTNQTSMYLCASNPEGLGGTEAFFGQGTRLTVV.